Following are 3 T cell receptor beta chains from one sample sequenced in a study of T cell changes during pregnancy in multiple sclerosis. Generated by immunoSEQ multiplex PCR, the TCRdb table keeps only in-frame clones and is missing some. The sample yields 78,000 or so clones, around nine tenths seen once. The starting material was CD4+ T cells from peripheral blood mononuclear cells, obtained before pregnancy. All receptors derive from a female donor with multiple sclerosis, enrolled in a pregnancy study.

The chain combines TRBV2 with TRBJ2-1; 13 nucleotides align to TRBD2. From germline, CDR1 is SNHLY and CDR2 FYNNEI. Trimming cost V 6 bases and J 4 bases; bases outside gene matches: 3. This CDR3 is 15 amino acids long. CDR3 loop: CASRKLAGGYNEQFF. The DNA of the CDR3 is TGTGCCAGCAGGAAACTAGCGGGAGGGTACAATGAGCAGTTCTTC.

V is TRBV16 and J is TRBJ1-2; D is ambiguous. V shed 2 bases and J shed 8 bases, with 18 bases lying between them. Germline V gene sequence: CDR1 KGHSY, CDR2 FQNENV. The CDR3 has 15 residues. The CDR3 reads CASSQVPGLGGGYTF. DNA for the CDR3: TGTGCCAGCAGCCAAGTCCCCGGACTCGGAGGGGGCTACACCTTC.

DNA for the CDR3: TGTGCCAGCAGCCCACCCCCGTCAGGGTTCAACACTGAAGCTTTCTTT. Protein product: CASSPPPSGFNTEAFF. The chain couples TRBV7-8 to TRBJ1-1; a weak D match, TRBD1 (5 bases). This CDR3 contains 16 residues. V was clipped by 5 bases and J by 2 bases, with 18 bases between them. Germline V gene sequence: CDR1 SGHVS, CDR2 FQNEAQ.